A single sample gave rise to the 28 T cell receptor beta chains below, sequenced in a study of OX40 agonist ivuxolimab in advanced cancers. Using immunoSEQ multiplex PCR, the repertoire was profiled, and TCRdb retains in-frame clones only, with some absent. The table records around 100,000 clones, almost 90% of them present only once. Here the sequenced sample was CD4+ or CD8+ T cells sorted from blood, taken in a trial of the OX40 agonist ivuxolimab. The receptor source for this set is an adult with an advanced solid tumor such as melanoma, head and neck, liver or kidney cancer.

J is TRBJ1-6 and V is TRBV6-1; weak D call: TRBD1 (5 bases). Germline loops: CDR1 MNHNS, CDR2 SASEGT. V lost 2 bases, J lost 7 bases, and 15 bases lay in between. This CDR3 contains 16 residues. CDR3: CASSEQGTARNSPLHF. CDR3 DNA: TGTGCCAGCAGTGAACAAGGGACGGCGCGGAATTCACCCCTCCACTTT.

The chain has TRBV27 and TRBJ2-1; 8 bases agree with TRBD2. This CDR3 is 12 amino acids long. Germline V CDR1 and CDR2: MNHEY, SMNVEV (reference sequence). J gave up 15 bases and V 1 base, and 5 bases lay outside the gene matches. The CDR3 here is CASSLLGGGPFF. CDR3 DNA sequence: TGTGCCAGCAGTTTATTGGGCGGGGGGCCGTTCTTC.

Only one count was recorded for this clone. The rearrangement links TRBV7-2 to TRBJ2-7; D is unresolved. CDR1 SGHTA and CDR2 FQGNSA come from the germline V gene. The CDR3 consists of 12 residues. V lost 5 bases and J lost 3, with 8 bases in between. CDR3 bases: TGTGCCAGCAGCCCCAATGGCTACGAGCAGTACTTC. It encodes CASSPNGYEQYF.

The chain has TRBV27 and TRBJ2-5, with 10 bases aligning to TRBD2. Germline CDR1 is MNHEY and CDR2 is SMNVEV (reference sequence). The CDR3 runs 14 residues. The V gene end was trimmed by 3 bases and the J gene end by 7 bases; junction bases not matched to a gene: 5. The CDR3 spells CASSFLAGVGTQYF. CDR3 coding DNA: TGTGCCAGCAGTTTCCTAGCGGGAGTTGGGACCCAGTACTTC.

This chain uses TRBV5-6 with TRBJ1-1; 8 bases fit TRBD1. Germline CDR1 and CDR2: SGHDT and YYEEEE. Germline trimming cut 4 bases from V and 4 bases from J; bases unmatched to any gene: 3. This CDR3 has 13 amino acids. CDR3 in DNA: TGTGCCAGCAGCAGGGACAGGCCCACTGAAGCTTTCTTT. The encoded protein is CASSRDRPTEAFF.

This clone has just a few counts. V gene TRBV29-1 combines with J gene TRBJ1-3; D perhaps matches TRBD1 (6 bases). CDR1 is SQVTM, CDR2 ANQGSEA, per germline. The length of the CDR3 is 13 residues. V was pared by 6 bases and J by 0 bases, with 9 bases between. DNA of the CDR3: TGCAGCGTGGGACACCTCTCTGGAAACACCATATATTTT. Protein: CSVGHLSGNTIYF.

This rearrangement joins TRBV2 to TRBJ2-3; a possible D gene is TRBD2 (6 bases). Germline V gives CDR1 SNHLY, CDR2 FYNNEI. The CDR3 is made up of 15 amino acids. V lost 6 bases and J lost 1, with 14 bases in between. The CDR3: CASRKGGLRTDTQYF. CDR3 coding DNA: TGTGCCAGCAGGAAGGGCGGACTACGCACAGATACGCAGTATTTT.

A single count supports this clone. This chain uses TRBV19 with TRBJ2-7, with TRBD1 matching 10 bases. Germline loops: CDR1 LNHDA, CDR2 SQIVND (reference sequence). The CDR3 has 15 amino acids. With V trimmed by 6 bases and J by 2 bases, 7 bases remained unmatched. CDR3: CASSTTGTGAYEQYF. Here the CDR3 DNA reads TGTGCCAGTAGCACAACCGGGACAGGGGCCTACGAGCAGTACTTC.

The chain is built from TRBV5-1 and TRBJ2-3, with 9 bases that match TRBD2. Germline V gene lookup returns CDR1 SGHRS and CDR2 YFSETQ. With V trimmed by 8 bases and J by 3 bases, 7 bases remained unmatched. This CDR3 is 14 amino acids long. CDR3 in amino acids: CASTAAGGTDTQYF. In nucleotides, the CDR3 is TGCGCCAGTACCGCAGCGGGGGGTACAGATACGCAGTATTTT.

In DNA, the CDR3 is TGCGCCAGCAGCTTTGGGGGACGGGGTTGGAACACTGAAGCTTTCTTT. Encoded protein: CASSFGGRGWNTEAFF. The genes are TRBV5-1 and TRBJ1-1; D possibly corresponds to TRBD1 (5 bases). CDR1 is SGHRS, CDR2 YFSETQ, per germline. This CDR3 is 16 amino acids long. Trimming removed 2 bases from V and 1 base from J, with 15 bases in between.

The chain is built from TRBV27 and TRBJ2-2, with TRBD2 identical over 15 bases. The CDR3 has 17 residues. The trim removed 2 bases at V and 6 bases at J, leaving 4 bases unmatched. CDR1 is MNHEY and CDR2 is SMNVEV in the germline V gene (reference sequence). CDR3 nucleotide sequence: TGTGCCAGCAGTTTAGGACTAGCGGGAGGGCCGGCCGGGGAGCTGTTTTTT. Its protein is CASSLGLAGGPAGELFF.

This clone was seen only once. The chain couples TRBV5-6 to TRBJ1-6, with unresolved D. The V gene lost 0 bases and the J gene lost 3 bases, with 4 bases spanning the gap. CDR1 is SGHDT, CDR2 YYEEEE, per germline. This CDR3 has 14 amino acids. The CDR3: CASSLGDYNSPLHF. For the CDR3, the DNA is TGTGCCAGCAGCTTGGGGGACTATAATTCACCCCTCCACTTT.

This chain connects TRBV4-1 to TRBJ1-4; 9 bases match TRBD1. V trimming: 1 base; J trimming: 7 bases; junction bases outside the gene matches: 7. CDR3 size: 16 residues. Germline CDR1 reads MGHRA; CDR2 reads YSYEKL. In DNA form, the CDR3 reads TGCGCCAGCAGCCAAGGAACAGGGGGCGCGCGTGAAAAACTGTTTTTT. Protein product: CASSQGTGGAREKLFF.

The genes are TRBV5-1 and TRBJ2-7; D not resolved. Germline V CDR1 and CDR2: SGHRS, YFSETQ. The CDR3 covers 16 residues. V shed 0 bases and J shed 2 bases, with 15 bases lying between them. For the CDR3, the DNA is TGCGCCAGCAGCTTGGGGGCCGGCACTGGGACCTACGAGCAGTACTTC. Translated: CASSLGAGTGTYEQYF.

The genes are TRBV16 and TRBJ1-1, with unresolved D. The CDR3 has 13 residues. Trimming removed 3 bases from V and 0 bases from J, with 5 bases in between. The V gene's germline CDR1 is KGHSY and CDR2 FQNENV. The CDR3 sequence: CASSHGVNTEAFF. CDR3 nucleotides: TGTGCCAGCAGCCACGGGGTGAACACTGAAGCTTTCTTT.

This clone was seen a single time. V gene TRBV27 combines with J gene TRBJ2-3; no reliable D call. The CDR3 runs to 14 residues. The V end was cut by 3 bases, the J end by 2 bases, with 9 bases between. CDR1 and CDR2 (germline): MNHEY, SMNVEV (reference sequence). The DNA of the CDR3 is TGTGCCAGCAGTTTGGGTCTCTACACAGATACGCAGTATTTT. It yields the protein CASSLGLYTDTQYF.

The chain joins TRBV28 to TRBJ1-5; D call uncertain. CDR1 and CDR2 from the germline V gene are MDHEN and SYDVKM. V lost 3 bases, J lost 3 bases, and 0 bases lay in between. The CDR3 has 11 residues. As DNA, the CDR3 is TGTGCCAGCAGTTTCAATCAGCCCCAGCATTTT. Translating it yields CASSFNQPQHF.

In its sample, this clone was seen a few times. This chain uses TRBV9 with TRBJ2-7, with D uncertain. The germline V and J ends were trimmed by 0 bases and 3 bases, with 13 bases remaining between them. The CDR3 has 15 residues. In germline, CDR1 is SGDLS, CDR2 YYNGEE. The CDR3 spells CASSVADEWGYEQYF. The CDR3 nucleotides are TGTGCCAGCAGCGTAGCGGACGAATGGGGCTACGAGCAGTACTTC.

The CDR3 nucleotides read TGTGCCAGCAGTGAGGGGACAGGGCAGGAGGGGGGGCAGCCCCAGCATTTT. This sequence encodes CASSEGTGQEGGQPQHF. The chain is built from TRBV2 and TRBJ1-5, with 9 positions matching TRBD1. The CDR3 length is 17 residues. Trimming removed 3 bases from V and 7 bases from J; junction bases left unmatched: 13. Germline V lookup: CDR1 SNHLY, CDR2 FYNNEI.

The V call is TRBV11-2, the J call TRBJ2-7; the D gene is possibly TRBD2 (6 bases). The CDR3 is 14 amino acids. V was cut by 4 bases and J by 3 bases, with 13 bases left in between. Germline assignment: CDR1 SGHAT and CDR2 FQNNGV. This CDR3 is CASSSRLVRYEQYF. The CDR3 DNA is TGTGCCAGCAGCTCCAGACTAGTCCGCTACGAGCAGTACTTC.

This clone was recorded once. The V gene is TRBV7-3, the J gene TRBJ1-2; 10 bases map to TRBD1. Germline CDR1 is SGHTA and CDR2 is FQGTGA. After removal of 4 bases from V and 0 bases from J, the junction contained 8 bases not matched to a gene. CDR3 length equals 17 residues. DNA of the CDR3: TGTGCCAGCAGCTCTGGGGACAGGGGCCGATCTAACTATGGCTACACCTTC. Protein product: CASSSGDRGRSNYGYTF.

The chain recombines TRBV5-1 with TRBJ2-7; 7 bases are a match to TRBD2. Looked up from germline, CDR1 is SGHRS and CDR2 is YFSETQ. V trimming: 0 bases; J trimming: 6 bases; junction bases outside the gene matches: 6. The CDR3 runs to 14 residues. The CDR3 reads CASSLAGGTAEQYF. The CDR3 coding sequence is TGCGCCAGCAGCTTGGCCGGGGGGACTGCCGAGCAGTACTTC.

This rearrangement joins TRBV4-2 to TRBJ2-3; 14 bases match TRBD2. The V gene's germline CDR1 is LGHNA and CDR2 YNFKEQ. Trimming took 4 bases from V and 4 from J; bases not matched to a gene: 4. The CDR3 sequence is 16 residues long. The DNA for the CDR3 is TGTGCCAGCAGCCTCCCGACTAGCGGGGGGGCAGATACGCAGTATTTT. Translation gives CASSLPTSGGADTQYF.

A single count supports this clone. The CDR3 spells CASSTTGLAGGWTGELFF. The CDR3 region has the DNA TGCGCCAGCAGCACAACGGGACTAGCGGGTGGATGGACCGGGGAGCTGTTTTTT. The chain uses TRBV5-1 and TRBJ2-2, with 12 nucleotides matching TRBD2. CDR1 and CDR2 from the germline V gene are SGHRS and YFSETQ. This CDR3 is built from 18 residues. Trimming took 4 bases from V and 5 from J; bases not matched to a gene: 12.

The chain employs TRBV7-3 and TRBJ2-1, with 9 bases identical to TRBD2. CDR3 length: 16 amino acids. With 3 bases clipped from V and 6 bases from J, the junction kept 9 bases outside the gene matches. Germline V gene data show CDR1 as SGHTA and CDR2 as FQGTGA. CDR3: CASSFWSGGLGNEQFF. The CDR3 DNA is TGTGCCAGCAGCTTTTGGAGCGGGGGGCTTGGCAATGAGCAGTTCTTC.

This clone was counted between two and nine times. This chain links TRBV4-2 with TRBJ1-3; D gene ambiguous. Trimming left V 2 bases short and J 0 bases short, with 17 bases between. The CDR3 totals 18 residues. CDR1 is LGHNA, CDR2 YNFKEQ, per germline. CDR3 sequence reads: CASSQLTNSRASGNTIYF. As DNA, the CDR3 is TGTGCCAGCAGCCAACTTACCAACTCCCGGGCCTCTGGAAACACCATATATTTT.

The chain joins TRBV7-9 to TRBJ1-1; D not resolved. This CDR3 is built from 13 residues. The germline gives CDR1 SEHNR, CDR2 FQNEAQ (reference sequence). Between the trimmed V and J ends, which lost 3 bases and 1 base, there was a span of 6 bases. The CDR3, as DNA: TGTGCCAGCAGCTTGACACAGAACACTGAAGCTTTCTTT. This sequence encodes CASSLTQNTEAFF.

J is TRBJ1-2 and V is TRBV19; tentatively, D is TRBD1 (6 bases). V dropped 3 bases and J dropped 1 base, with 18 bases sitting between them. This CDR3 has 17 residues. Germline V gene sequence: CDR1 LNHDA, CDR2 SQIVND (reference sequence). The CDR3 sequence: CASSIIRGQADNYGYTF. CDR3 DNA: TGTGCCAGTAGTATTATCCGGGGGCAGGCTGATAACTATGGCTACACCTTC.